This TCR beta chain was sequenced in a study of shared clonotypes between healthy human individuals (dated by TCRdb to 2019 to 2021). A note on the overall study: The cohort included a few men and a couple of women between 18 and 49 years of age. For each donor, CD4 naive and CD4 memory were each given three plates, CD8 naive was given two plates, and CD8 memory was given one plate. To estimate repertoire size and how much clonotype sharing occurs between individuals, the study deeply sequenced the blood TCR repertoires of a handful of healthy adults. To increase sequencing depth and limit assay-specific biases, different laboratories used diverse techniques to prepare libraries and sequence TCR repertoires. Each donor's leukapheresis produced roughly between roughly 0.85 and 10 billion PBMCs.

Using the deep immunoSEQ assay, TCR CDR3 regions were amplified from genomic DNA by multiplex PCR. Extracted genomic DNA from each cell subset was distributed evenly across all wells of several immunoSEQ 96-well plates, and each plate was treated as a replicate. Each replicate PCR for sorted subsets received about 0.2 ug genomic DNA, equal to about 30,000 T cell genomes. The purified libraries were quantified using a Qubit 3.0 fluorometer, sized with a Bioanalyzer 2100, and then quantified again using the KAPA Library Quantification kit. Each immunoSEQ 96-well plate was sequenced on its own single-read 150-cycle Illumina NextSeq 550 flow cell. As for how the authors treated the data: Because the immunoSEQ output included only junctional sequences and no quality scores, the filtering could not be the same as the filtering used for full-length reads. Sequences were annotated with PyIR, a Python wrapper for IgBLAST v1.9, and V/J genes and CDR3 were assigned using IMGT germline references. Reads with weak V/J assignments (E-value above 1e-6), missing CDR3, stop codons, out-of-frame junctions, or ambiguous translated residues were removed. A V3J clonotype was defined by an identical inferred V gene, J gene, and CDR3 amino acid sequence. The percentage overlap between two repertoires was calculated by dividing the number of shared unique clonotypes by the size of the smaller repertoire. Repertoire richness was assessed with RTK rarefaction, the Chao1 estimator, and Recon v2.1 estimates of unobserved clonotypes. OLGA was used to compute generation probabilities for all TCRbeta clonotypes that the gDNA method yielded from a handful of donors. TCRdb limited this immuneACCESS table to in-frame rearrangements with V and J called. A share of clones is missing; checked studies link under half to unresolved V genes, and the rest is unexplained. V and J calls and clone size are copied from that table; D and trimming were computed from the DNA. The sample table holds 2,500,000 or so clones, of which about 90% were seen once. About 0.36% of the sample goes to the ten largest clones.

Details on this clone: It lacks a known antigen. No per-base quality is available; no much larger clone lies one base away.

What the study reported, not specific to this receptor: Rarefaction of sorted-subset datasets indicated incomplete sequencing despite the large sequencing depth. Based on pairwise subsampling, the degree of clonotype sharing among donors was expected to be affected by sequencing depth. Sharing across a handful of donors was observed for roughly 5% of naive CD4, less than 4% of naive CD8, 2% to 2.5% of memory CD4, and around 0.42% of memory CD8 clonotypes. Naive subsets generally had larger estimated clonotype richness than memory subsets. Higher generation probabilities were observed for clonotypes shared by all four sorted-subset donors than for non-shared clonotypes. The genetic and exposure-history diversity represented was limited by the small number of donors. Sampling was restricted to blood, and TCR repertoires in tissues likely differ from the TCR repertoires found in blood.

Donors were healthy HIV-negative adults with no recently reported acute infections or vaccinations. Every donor was a Caucasian adult residing in Nashville, Tennessee, USA. CD4+ T cells were enriched by magnetic negative selection, after which naive cells were positively selected on CD45RA and the negative fraction was taken as the memory subset. Blood was obtained by leukapheresis, after which PBMCs were separated by Ficoll-Histopaque density gradient centrifugation and cryopreserved in liquid nitrogen vapor phase. Analytical flow cytometry was used to check the purity and quantity of every magnetically sorted T cell population. Genomic DNA was isolated from each sorted fraction and quantified by UV absorbance on a Nanodrop 2000c. The CDR3 contains 14 residues, cysteine and phenylalanine counted. Only the CDR3 region is kept as DNA, spanning 42 bases read in frame from base 1. Trimmed from V: 9 bases; trimmed from J: 7 bases; junction bases lacking a gene match: 13. From a lookup of the germline V gene, CDR1 and CDR2 are SNHLY and FYNNEI.

The V and J genes are TRBV2 and TRBJ1-2; 8 nucleotides in the junction match TRBD1. Sample: naive CD4+ T cells from PBMCs. The cell subset or site label corresponds to: CD45RA+ positively selected. The TCR comes from a man between 18 and 35 years old in good health. Some clones in this sample may be carry-over from other donors' samples. The CDR3 reads as follows: CAREFFDRGSGYTF. The DNA reads TGTGCCAGAGAATTTTTCGACAGGGGCAGTGGCTACACCTTC.